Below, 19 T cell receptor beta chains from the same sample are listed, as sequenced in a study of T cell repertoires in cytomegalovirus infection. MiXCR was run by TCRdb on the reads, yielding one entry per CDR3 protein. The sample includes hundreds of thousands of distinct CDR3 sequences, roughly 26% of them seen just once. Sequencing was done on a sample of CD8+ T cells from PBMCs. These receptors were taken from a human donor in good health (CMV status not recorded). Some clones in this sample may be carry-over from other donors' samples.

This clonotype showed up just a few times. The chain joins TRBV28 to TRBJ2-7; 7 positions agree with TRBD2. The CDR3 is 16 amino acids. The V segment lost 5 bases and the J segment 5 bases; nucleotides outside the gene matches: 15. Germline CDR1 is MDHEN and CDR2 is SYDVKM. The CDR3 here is CASSPRVRIGTNEQYV. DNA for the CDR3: TGTGCCAGCAGTCCCCGGGTCCGCATAGGGACTAACGAGCAGTACGTC.

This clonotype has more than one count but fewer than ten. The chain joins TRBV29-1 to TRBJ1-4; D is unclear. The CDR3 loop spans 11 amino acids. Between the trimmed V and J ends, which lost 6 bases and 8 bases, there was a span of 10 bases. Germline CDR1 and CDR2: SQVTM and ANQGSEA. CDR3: CSVGGSEKLFF. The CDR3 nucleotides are TGCAGCGTCGGCGGGAGCGAAAAACTGTTTTTT.

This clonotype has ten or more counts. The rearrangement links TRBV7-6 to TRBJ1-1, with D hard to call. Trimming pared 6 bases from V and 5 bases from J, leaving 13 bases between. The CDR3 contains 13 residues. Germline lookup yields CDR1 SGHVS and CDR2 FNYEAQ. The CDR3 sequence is CASRAKGGTEAFF. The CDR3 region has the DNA TGTGCCAGCAGGGCTAAGGGTGGAACTGAAGCTTTCTTT.

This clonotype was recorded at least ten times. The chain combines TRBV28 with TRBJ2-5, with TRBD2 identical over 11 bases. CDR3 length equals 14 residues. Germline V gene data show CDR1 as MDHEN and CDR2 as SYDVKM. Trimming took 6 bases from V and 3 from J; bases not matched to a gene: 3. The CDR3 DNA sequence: TGTGCCAGCAGACCACTAGCGGGGGAAGAGACCCAGTACTTC. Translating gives CASRPLAGEETQYF.

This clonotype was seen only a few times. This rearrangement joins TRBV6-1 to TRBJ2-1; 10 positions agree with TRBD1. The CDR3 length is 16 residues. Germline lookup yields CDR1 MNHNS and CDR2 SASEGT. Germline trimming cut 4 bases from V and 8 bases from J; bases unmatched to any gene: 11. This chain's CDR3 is CASSAPGQGNLYEQFF. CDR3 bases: TGTGCCAGCAGTGCGCCGGGACAGGGGAATCTTTATGAGCAGTTCTTC.

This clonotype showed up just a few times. CDR3 residues: CASRTDHQPQHF. CDR3 DNA sequence: TGTGCCAGCAGGACAGACCATCAGCCCCAGCATTTT. The chain combines TRBV7-3 with TRBJ1-5; D possibly corresponds to TRBD1 (5 bases). The CDR3 totals 12 residues. V was cut by 6 bases and J by 5 bases, with 8 bases left in between. Germline V gene data show CDR1 as SGHTA and CDR2 as FQGTGA.

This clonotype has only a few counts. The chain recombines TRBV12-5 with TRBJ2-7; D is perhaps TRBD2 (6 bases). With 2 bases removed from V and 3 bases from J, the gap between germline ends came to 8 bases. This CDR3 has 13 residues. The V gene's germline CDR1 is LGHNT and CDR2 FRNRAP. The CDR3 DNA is TGTGCTAGTGGTTTGCCCGGGAGCTACGAGCAGTACTTC. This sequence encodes CASGLPGSYEQYF. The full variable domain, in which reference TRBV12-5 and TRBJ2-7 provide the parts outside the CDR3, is DARVTQTPRHKVTEMGQEVTMRCQPILGHNTVFWYRQTMMQGLELLAYFRNRAPLDDSGMPKDRFSAEMPDATLATLKIQPSEPRDSAVYFCASGLPGSYEQYFGPGTRLTVT.

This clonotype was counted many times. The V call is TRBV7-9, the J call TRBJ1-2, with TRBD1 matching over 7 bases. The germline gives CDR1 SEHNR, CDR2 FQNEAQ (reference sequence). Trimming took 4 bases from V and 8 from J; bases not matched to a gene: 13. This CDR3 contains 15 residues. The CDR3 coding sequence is TGTGCCAGCAGCTGTACAGGGGAATCGTGCGAAGGCTACACCTTC. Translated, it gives CASSCTGESCEGYTF. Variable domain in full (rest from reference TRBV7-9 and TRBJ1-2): DTGVSQNPRHKITKRGQNVTFRCDPISEHNRLYWYRQTLGQGPEFLTYFQNEAQLEKSRLLSDRFSAERPKGSFSTLEIQRTEQGDSAMYLCASSCTGESCEGYTFGSGTRLTVV.

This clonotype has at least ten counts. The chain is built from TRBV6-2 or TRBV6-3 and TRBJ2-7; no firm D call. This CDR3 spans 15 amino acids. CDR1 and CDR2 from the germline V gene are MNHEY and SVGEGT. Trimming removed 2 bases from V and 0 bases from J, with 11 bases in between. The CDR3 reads CASSYGPLSSYEQYV. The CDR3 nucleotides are TGTGCCAGCAGTTACGGGCCATTGAGCTCCTACGAGCAGTACGTC.

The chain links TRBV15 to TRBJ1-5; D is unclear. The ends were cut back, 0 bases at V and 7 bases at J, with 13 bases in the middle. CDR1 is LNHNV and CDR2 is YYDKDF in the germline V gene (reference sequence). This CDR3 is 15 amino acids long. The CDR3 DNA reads TGTGCCACCAGCAGAGATTCGGGGAATGGACAGCCCCAGCATTTT. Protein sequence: CATSRDSGNGQPQHF.

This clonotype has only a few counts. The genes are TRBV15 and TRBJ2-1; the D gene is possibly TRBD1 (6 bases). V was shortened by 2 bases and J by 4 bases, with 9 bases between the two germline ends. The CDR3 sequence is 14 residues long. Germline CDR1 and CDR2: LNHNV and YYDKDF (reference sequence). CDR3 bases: TGTGCCACCAGCAGATTGGACAGTTACAATGAGCAGTTCTTC. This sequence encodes CATSRLDSYNEQFF.

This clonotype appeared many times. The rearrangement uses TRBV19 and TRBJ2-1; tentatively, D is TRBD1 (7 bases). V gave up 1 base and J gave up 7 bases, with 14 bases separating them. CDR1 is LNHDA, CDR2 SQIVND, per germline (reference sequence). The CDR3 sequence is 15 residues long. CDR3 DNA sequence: TGTGCCAGTAGTATAGGTTCAGGGGGGTGGAATGAGCAGTTCTTC. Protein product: CASSIGSGGWNEQFF.

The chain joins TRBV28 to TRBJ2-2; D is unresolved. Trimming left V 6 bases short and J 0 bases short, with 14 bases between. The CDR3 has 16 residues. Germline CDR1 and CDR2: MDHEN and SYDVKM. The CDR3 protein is CASSPVYGPNTGELFF. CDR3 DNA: TGTGCCAGCAGCCCAGTATATGGGCCGAACACCGGGGAGCTGTTTTTT.

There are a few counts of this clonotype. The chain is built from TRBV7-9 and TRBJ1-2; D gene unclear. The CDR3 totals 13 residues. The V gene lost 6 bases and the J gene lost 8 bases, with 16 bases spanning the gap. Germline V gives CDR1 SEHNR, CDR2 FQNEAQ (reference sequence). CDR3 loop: CASRRTPGYGYTF. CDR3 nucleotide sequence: TGTGCCAGCAGACGCACGCCGGGGTACGGCTACACCTTC.

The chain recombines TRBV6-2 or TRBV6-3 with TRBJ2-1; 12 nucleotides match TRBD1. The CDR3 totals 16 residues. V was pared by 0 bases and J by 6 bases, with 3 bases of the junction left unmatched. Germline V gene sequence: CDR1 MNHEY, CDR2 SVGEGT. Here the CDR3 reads CASSYSRDRGPNEQFF. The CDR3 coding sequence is TGTGCCAGCAGTTACTCGCGGGACAGGGGGCCCAATGAGCAGTTCTTC.

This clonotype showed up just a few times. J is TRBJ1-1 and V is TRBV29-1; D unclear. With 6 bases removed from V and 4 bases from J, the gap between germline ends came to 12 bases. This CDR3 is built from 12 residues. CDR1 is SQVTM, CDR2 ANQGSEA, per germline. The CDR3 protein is CSVRRSGTEAFF. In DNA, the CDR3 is TGCAGCGTCCGTAGGAGTGGCACTGAAGCTTTCTTT.

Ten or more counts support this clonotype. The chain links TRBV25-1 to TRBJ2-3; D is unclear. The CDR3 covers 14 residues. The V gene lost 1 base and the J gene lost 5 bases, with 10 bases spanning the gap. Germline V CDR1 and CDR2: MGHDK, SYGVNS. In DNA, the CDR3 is TGTGCCAGCAGTGAATTGTACGGTGAAGATACGCAGTATTTT. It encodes CASSELYGEDTQYF. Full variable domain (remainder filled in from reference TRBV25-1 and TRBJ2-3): EADIYQTPRYLVIGTGKKITLECSQTMGHDKMYWYQQDPGMELHLIHYSYGVNSTEKGDLSSESTVSRIRTEHFPLTLESARPSHTSQYLCASSELYGEDTQYFGPGTRLTVL.

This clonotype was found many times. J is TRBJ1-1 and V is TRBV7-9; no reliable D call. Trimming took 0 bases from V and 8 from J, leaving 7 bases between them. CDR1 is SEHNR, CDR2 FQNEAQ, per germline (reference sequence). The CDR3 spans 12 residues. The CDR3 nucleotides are TGTGCCAGCAGCTTAGCGGCAGGAGAAGCTTTCTTT. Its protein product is CASSLAAGEAFF.

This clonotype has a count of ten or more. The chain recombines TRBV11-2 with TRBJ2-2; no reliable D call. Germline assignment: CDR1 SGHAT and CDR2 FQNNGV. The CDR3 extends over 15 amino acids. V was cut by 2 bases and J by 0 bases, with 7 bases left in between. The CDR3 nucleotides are TGTGCCAGCAGCTTAAAACGGGCGAACACCGGGGAGCTGTTTTTT. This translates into CASSLKRANTGELFF.